These T cell receptor beta chains were read from a single sample in a study of OX40 agonist ivuxolimab in advanced cancers. Assay used: immunoSEQ multiplex PCR; TCRdb lists only in-frame clones, some missing. The table lists approximately 48,000 clones, about 80% of them singletons. The sequencing here drew on CD4+ or CD8+ T cells sorted from blood, taken in a trial of the OX40 agonist ivuxolimab. The receptor source for this set is an adult with an advanced solid tumor such as melanoma, head and neck, liver or kidney cancer. CDR3s include the opening cysteine and the closing phenylalanine or tryptophan. Each record gives: V gene, CDR3 length, D gene, CDR3 protein. The D gene is left open where the match is weak.

V gene: TRBV6-5
CDR3 length: 16
D gene: NA
CDR3 protein: CASSSSRDHYNSPLHF

V gene: TRBV28
CDR3 length: 14
D gene: TRBD2
CDR3 protein: CASTGGSGRNEQYF

V gene: TRBV7-8
CDR3 length: 14
D gene: NA
CDR3 protein: CASTLKRVQETQYF

V gene: TRBV6-1
CDR3 length: 12
D gene: NA
CDR3 protein: CASSQGANEQFF

V gene: TRBV2
CDR3 length: 14
D gene: TRBD2
CDR3 protein: CASSRLAGGYEQYF

V gene: TRBV10-3
CDR3 length: 13
D gene: TRBD1
CDR3 protein: CATTGATNEKLFF

V gene: TRBV28
CDR3 length: 15
D gene: TRBD1
CDR3 protein: CASRETGVNGNTIYF

V gene: TRBV18
CDR3 length: 13
D gene: NA
CDR3 protein: CASSPVRTDTQYF

V gene: TRBV5-1
CDR3 length: 16
D gene: TRBD1
CDR3 protein: CASSPRQGANTGELFF

V gene: TRBV5-6
CDR3 length: 14
D gene: TRBD1
CDR3 protein: CASSLQGVYTEAFF

V gene: TRBV5-4
CDR3 length: 14
D gene: NA
CDR3 protein: CASSFPSGSSPLHF

V gene: TRBV19
CDR3 length: 13
D gene: NA
CDR3 protein: CASGEQTYNEQFF

V gene: TRBV7-2
CDR3 length: 14
D gene: NA
CDR3 protein: CASSLERGHYEQYF

V gene: TRBV11-2
CDR3 length: 13
D gene: NA
CDR3 protein: CASSLVEGSPLHF

V gene: TRBV11-2
CDR3 length: 14
D gene: NA
CDR3 protein: CASSPGQFSYEQYF

V gene: TRBV29-1
CDR3 length: 15
D gene: TRBD2
CDR3 protein: CSVYPGLGDYNEQFF

V gene: TRBV25-1
CDR3 length: 16
D gene: NA
CDR3 protein: CASSDYDTSRNYGYTF

V gene: TRBV7-2
CDR3 length: 14
D gene: NA
CDR3 protein: CASSFSGVVEKLFF

V gene: TRBV7-2
CDR3 length: 14
D gene: TRBD1
CDR3 protein: CASSTQGANYGYTF

V gene: TRBV18
CDR3 length: 16
D gene: TRBD1
CDR3 protein: CASSPTGQGQGGELFF

V gene: TRBV5-1
CDR3 length: 15
D gene: NA
CDR3 protein: CASSGGWDIQETQYF

V gene: TRBV10-1
CDR3 length: 17
D gene: TRBD2
CDR3 protein: CASSAAGLAGSTDTQYF

V gene: TRBV5-6
CDR3 length: 12
D gene: NA
CDR3 protein: CASSLVSEKLFF

V gene: TRBV19
CDR3 length: 15
D gene: TRBD1
CDR3 protein: CASTKGQGFNYGYTF

V gene: TRBV28
CDR3 length: 12
D gene: NA
CDR3 protein: CASSFPTDTQYF

V gene: TRBV5-1
CDR3 length: 18
D gene: NA
CDR3 protein: CASSLGGHPSSGANVLTF

V gene: TRBV5-1
CDR3 length: 14
D gene: NA
CDR3 protein: CASSLAGPNYGYTF

V gene: TRBV15
CDR3 length: 17
D gene: NA
CDR3 protein: CATSRGDRFQSGNTIYF

V gene: TRBV21-1
CDR3 length: 14
D gene: NA
CDR3 protein: CASSKRAYNSPLHF

V gene: TRBV7-9
CDR3 length: 12
D gene: NA
CDR3 protein: CASSLGVTGYTF

V gene: TRBV7-7
CDR3 length: 14
D gene: NA
CDR3 protein: CASSPSGLQETQYF

V gene: TRBV19
CDR3 length: 17
D gene: TRBD1
CDR3 protein: CASSRTGIRRSNQPQHF

V gene: TRBV20-1
CDR3 length: 11
D gene: TRBD2
CDR3 protein: CSAGGNNEQFF